This entry lists 20 T cell receptor beta chains sequenced from one sample in a study of T-cell reconstitution after alpha-beta-depleted transplantation in children. The TCRbeta library incorporated unique molecular identifiers. MiXCR, applied by TCRdb to the PCR reads, yields one record per CDR3 protein. The sample carries about 400,000 distinct CDR3 sequences, roughly 20% recorded once. The sample consisted of PBMCs from the stem cell graft donor, taken from the stem cell graft. These TCRs come from a human donor who donated a stem cell graft to a child with acute myeloid leukemia.

This clonotype was observed a few times. The chain recombines TRBV12-3 or TRBV12-4 with TRBJ2-7; D possibly corresponds to TRBD2 (5 bases). The CDR3 is 12 amino acids. The germline V and J ends were trimmed by 7 bases and 2 bases, with 9 bases remaining between them. CDR3 coding DNA: TGTGCCAGCAAAGGACTGCCCTACGAGCAGTACTTC. It yields the protein CASKGLPYEQYF.

The table lists this clonotype with many counts. The chain carries TRBV12-3 or TRBV12-4 and TRBJ2-3, with D unresolved. Trimming cost V 3 bases and J 5 bases, with 12 bases left between them. The CDR3 has 14 amino acids. The CDR3 loop reads CASSLSGPKDTQYF. CDR3 bases: TGTGCCAGCAGTTTGAGTGGGCCGAAAGATACGCAGTATTTT.

This clonotype showed up many times. The chain joins TRBV29-1 to TRBJ1-1; no definite D call. Germline V gene data show CDR1 as SQVTM and CDR2 as ANQGSEA. CDR3 length: 9 residues. Trimming removed 7 bases from V and 10 bases from J, with 10 bases in between. CDR3 region: CSAENGAFF. CDR3 DNA: TGCAGCGCAGAAAATGGAGCTTTCTTT.

This sequence joins TRBV11-3 and TRBJ2-1; D is possibly TRBD2 (5 bases). CDR1 is SGHNT, CDR2 YENEEA, per germline. The CDR3 is 12 amino acids. Trimming stripped 2 bases from V and 11 bases from J, with 10 bases between. The CDR3 coding sequence is TGTGCCAGCAGCTTATTTAGCGAGCAGCAGTTCTTC. This encodes CASSLFSEQQFF.

This clonotype has only a few counts. The chain carries TRBV3-1 and TRBJ1-1; tentative D call: TRBD1 (5 bases). Between the trimmed V and J ends, which lost 3 bases and 1 base, there was a span of 6 bases. CDR1 and CDR2 (germline): LGHDT, YNNKEL (reference sequence). The CDR3 length is 13 residues. CDR3 sequence: CASSHQGNTEAFF. The CDR3 region has the DNA TGTGCCAGCAGCCACCAGGGGAACACTGAAGCTTTCTTT.

The chain carries TRBV5-1 and TRBJ2-3, with 8 bases matching TRBD2. The CDR3 is 15 residues long. CDR1 and CDR2 (germline): SGHRS, YFSETQ. The ends lost 0 bases at V and 5 bases at J; junction bases unmatched: 5. The CDR3 is CASSLAGRAGDTQYF. CDR3 nucleotides: TGCGCCAGCAGCTTGGCCGGGAGGGCGGGAGATACGCAGTATTTT.

This clonotype has at least ten counts. The V gene is TRBV20-1, the J gene TRBJ2-7; weak D call: TRBD2 (6 bases). The germline V gene has CDR1 DFQATT and CDR2 SNEGSKA (reference sequence). Trimming cost V 0 bases and J 0 bases, with 12 bases left between them. The CDR3 consists of 15 residues. In DNA, the CDR3 is TGCAGTGCTAGAGATCTCCGACTAGGCTCCTACGAGCAGTACTTC. Its protein is CSARDLRLGSYEQYF.

The V gene is TRBV7-2, the J gene TRBJ2-7; D is possibly TRBD2 (7 bases). The V end lost 8 bases, the J end lost 6 bases, and 20 bases lay between the germline ends. CDR1 and CDR2 from the germline V gene are SGHTA and FQGNSA. This CDR3 is built from 14 residues. In DNA form, the CDR3 reads TGTGCCAGCGGGGAGGGGGGAAGTGCCGTCGAGCAGTACTTC. It encodes CASGEGGSAVEQYF.

The rearrangement links TRBV29-1 to TRBJ2-1; 9 bases align to TRBD2. The CDR3 has 16 amino acids. CDR1 is SQVTM, CDR2 ANQGSEA, per germline. The ends lost 5 bases at V and 7 bases at J; junction bases unmatched: 15. This chain's CDR3 is CSVRLGAGGLGNEQFF. The CDR3 DNA sequence: TGCAGCGTTAGATTAGGAGCGGGAGGCTTAGGGAATGAGCAGTTCTTC.

This chain joins TRBV29-1 and TRBJ1-1; D not certain. The CDR3 is made up of 10 amino acids. Trimming took off 7 bases at V and 2 bases at J, with 5 bases between the two ends. CDR1 SQVTM and CDR2 ANQGSEA come from the germline V gene. CDR3 coding DNA: TGCAGCGCCCTTAACACTGAAGCTTTCTTT. Encoded protein: CSALNTEAFF.

This clonotype came up many times. The rearrangement uses TRBV20-1 and TRBJ2-2; 8 nucleotides agree with TRBD1. Germline V gene data show CDR1 as DFQATT and CDR2 as SNEGSKA (reference sequence). After removal of 6 bases from V and 1 base from J, the junction contained 4 bases not matched to a gene. This CDR3 contains 14 residues. CDR3 nucleotides: TGCAGTGCACCAGGGGGCCTGAACACCGGGGAGCTGTTTTTT. Translating gives CSAPGGLNTGELFF.

V gene TRBV5-6 combines with J gene TRBJ1-5; D is ambiguous. Germline V gene sequence: CDR1 SGHDT, CDR2 YYEEEE. The CDR3 loop spans 14 amino acids. V was pared by 4 bases and J by 2 bases, with 10 bases between. The DNA for the CDR3 is TGTGCCAGCAGCATGGGCTGGGGCAATCAGCCCCAGCATTTT. It translates to CASSMGWGNQPQHF.

This chain joins TRBV18 and TRBJ2-3; no definite D call. V lost 0 bases to trimming and J lost 0 bases, with 10 bases between them. In germline, CDR1 is KGHSH, CDR2 LQKENI. The CDR3 has 16 amino acids. Here the CDR3 DNA reads TGTGCCAGCTCACCACCATTCGGCAGAAGCACAGATACGCAGTATTTT. This gives the protein CASSPPFGRSTDTQYF.

The sample holds many counts of this clonotype. The chain couples TRBV10-3 to TRBJ2-1; maybe TRBD2 (6 bases). Germline CDR1 and CDR2: ENHRY and SYGVKD. V gave up 0 bases and J gave up 3 bases, with 9 bases separating them. CDR3 length: 15 amino acids. The CDR3 DNA reads TGTGCCATCAGTGAGTCGGGAGGCAGCTACAATGAGCAGTTCTTC. This sequence encodes CAISESGGSYNEQFF.

The chain employs TRBV15 and TRBJ2-7, with TRBD1 matching 8 bases. This CDR3 region has 14 residues. The V gene's germline CDR1 is LNHNV and CDR2 YYDKDF (reference sequence). The V and J ends lost 5 bases and 3 bases, in that order; junction bases with no gene match: 6. CDR3 sequence: CATSPRDRLYEQYF. The DNA for the CDR3 is TGTGCCACCAGCCCCAGGGACAGGCTCTACGAGCAGTACTTC.

CDR3 sequence (DNA): TGCGCCAGCAGCCAAGACCCTACCTTTGATGAGCAGTTCTTC. Translation: CASSQDPTFDEQFF. The J gene is TRBJ2-1, the V gene TRBV4-1; no clear D. The CDR3 has 14 amino acids. Germline CDR1 reads MGHRA; CDR2 reads YSYEKL. The V end lost 0 bases, the J end lost 8 bases, and 11 bases lay between the germline ends.

This clonotype was picked up a small number of times. CDR3 coding DNA: TGTGCCAGCAGCACAGGGACTAGCGGGAGGGGTACGCAGTATTTT. Its translation is CASSTGTSGRGTQYF. The genes are TRBV7-8 and TRBJ2-3, with 16 nucleotides matching TRBD2. J was trimmed by 8 bases and V by 5 bases; bases with no gene match: 4. Germline V gene sequence: CDR1 SGHVS, CDR2 FQNEAQ. CDR3 length equals 15 residues.

The chain employs TRBV7-9 and TRBJ2-1; 9 bases fit TRBD1. The V segment lost 5 bases and the J segment 6 bases; nucleotides outside the gene matches: 8. Germline lookup yields CDR1 SEHNR and CDR2 FQNEAQ (reference sequence). The CDR3 is made up of 15 amino acids. CDR3 nucleotides: TGTGCCAGCAGCCACGGACAGGGGCCCAGCAATGAGCAGTTCTTC. Translating gives CASSHGQGPSNEQFF.

The CDR3 is CSATGLKTGELFF. CDR3 in DNA: TGCAGTGCTACGGGACTAAAAACCGGGGAGCTGTTTTTT. The V and J genes are TRBV20-1 and TRBJ2-2, with 7 bases lining up with TRBD2. The CDR3 has 13 amino acids. V lost 4 bases, J lost 5 bases, and 4 bases stayed unmatched. CDR1 and CDR2 (germline): DFQATT, SNEGSKA (reference sequence).

This chain joins TRBV5-1 and TRBJ2-1; 9 bases line up with TRBD1. Germline loops: CDR1 SGHRS, CDR2 YFSETQ. The length of the CDR3 is 15 residues. V lost 1 base to trimming and J lost 3 bases; unmatched junction nucleotides: 2. The DNA of the CDR3 is TGCGCCAGCAGCTTGACAGGGGGCAACTACAATGAGCAGTTCTTC. Amino acid sequence: CASSLTGGNYNEQFF.